The 18 T cell receptor beta chains below were found in one sample sequenced in a study of cytomegalovirus exposure and HLA in healthy donors (dated by TCRdb to between 2016 and 2019). The library was built by means of the immunoSEQ multiplex PCR assay. A mixture of 60 forward primers for TCR Vbeta segments and 13 reverse primers for TCR Jbeta segments was used in the multiplex PCR. TCRdb re-hosts the immuneACCESS table, in-frame sequences only. Its copies lack some clones; in the studies checked, an unresolved V gene accounts for under half of them, and the cause for the rest is not known. This sample is represented by approximately 97,000 clones; approximately 81% of them were singletons. Around 4.2% of the sample belongs to the ten largest clones. The sequenced sample was PBMCs. Receptor source: a woman in her 70s in good health and CMV-seropositive.

By share, this clone counts as medium-sized (0.01 to 0.1%). The chain links TRBV12-5 to TRBJ1-3; weak D call: TRBD1 (6 bases). Germline lookup yields CDR1 LGHNT and CDR2 FRNRAP. The CDR3 is 15 residues long. The V gene lost 4 bases and the J gene lost 0 bases, with 10 bases spanning the gap. In nucleotides, the CDR3 is TGTGCTAGTGGTTCCGGACAGACCTCTGGAAACACCATATATTTT. It encodes CASGSGQTSGNTIYF.

This clone was seen once. The chain joins TRBV5-1 to TRBJ1-1, with unresolved D. With 0 bases removed from V and 7 bases from J, the gap between germline ends came to 13 bases. The CDR3 loop spans 14 amino acids. Looked up from germline, CDR1 is SGHRS and CDR2 is YFSETQ. DNA of the CDR3: TGCGCCAGCAGCTTGGGATGGCAGGAAAGTGAAGCTTTCTTT. Protein: CASSLGWQESEAFF.

The rearrangement uses TRBV19 and TRBJ1-1; D might be TRBD1 (5 bases). Germline V CDR1 and CDR2: LNHDA, SQIVND (reference sequence). The CDR3 totals 12 residues. Trimming removed 7 bases at V and 8 bases at J, with 14 bases between. The CDR3 is CASIPLTDEAFF. The DNA of the CDR3 is TGTGCCAGTATCCCTTTGACAGACGAAGCTTTCTTT. The full variable domain, rest sourced from reference TRBV19 and TRBJ1-1, is DGGITQSPKYLFRKEGQNVTLSCEQNLNHDAMYWYRQDPGQGLRLIYYSQIVNDFQKGDIAEGYSVSREKKESFPLTVTSAQKNPTAFYLCASIPLTDEAFFGQGTRLTVV.

J is TRBJ2-2 and V is TRBV29-1; 8 positions agree with TRBD2. Germline V gene data show CDR1 as SQVTM and CDR2 as ANQGSEA. Trimming cost V 5 bases and J 2 bases; bases outside gene matches: 4. The CDR3 covers 14 residues. CDR3: CSVQAGVNTGELFF. In nucleotides, the CDR3 is TGCAGCGTTCAAGCGGGGGTTAACACCGGGGAGCTGTTTTTT.

V usage is TRBV4-3 and J usage is TRBJ2-7; 8 bases map to TRBD2. Per the germline V gene, CDR1 is LGHNA and CDR2 is YSLEER. J was trimmed by 2 bases and V by 3 bases; bases with no gene match: 9. The CDR3 loop spans 16 amino acids. In DNA, the CDR3 is TGCGCCAGCAGCCATATCGTTAGCGGGGAGACCTACGAGCAGTACTTC. It codes for CASSHIVSGETYEQYF.

Worth noting for this clone: A read error may produce the germline difference seen at one junction end. The chain combines TRBV6-1 with TRBJ2-7; a possible D gene is TRBD1 (6 bases). This CDR3 spans 14 amino acids. Per germline, CDR1 MNHNS and CDR2 SASEGT. The CDR3 spells CASREDRPSYEQYF. For the CDR3, the DNA is TGTGCCAGCAGGGAAGACAGGCCCTCCTACGAGCAGTACTTC.

The rearrangement uses TRBV30 and TRBJ1-5; possible D gene TRBD1, 5 bases. CDR3 length equals 13 residues. V was pared by 4 bases and J by 6 bases, with 13 bases between. Germline values: CDR1 GTSNPN, CDR2 SVGIG (reference sequence). The CDR3 coding sequence is TGTGCCTGGAATGAACACGGGGGTCAGCCCCAGCATTTT. This codes for CAWNEHGGQPQHF.

The J gene is TRBJ2-3, the V gene TRBV7-8, with TRBD2 matching 9 bases. Germline CDR1 SGHVS, CDR2 FQNEAQ. CDR3 length equals 18 residues. J gave up 0 bases and V 4 bases, and 11 bases lay outside the gene matches. The DNA of the CDR3 is TGTGCCAGCAGCTGGCTTAGCGGGAGCAGGGCTAGCACAGATACGCAGTATTTT. This codes for CASSWLSGSRASTDTQYF.

This clone came up a few times. The chain combines TRBV6-5 with TRBJ1-2; D call uncertain. The length of the CDR3 is 12 residues. The V end lost 7 bases, the J end lost 5 bases, and 11 bases lay between the germline ends. Germline V gene lookup returns CDR1 MNHEY and CDR2 SVGAGI. In DNA, the CDR3 is TGTGCCAGCACCACTGGAGGGTATGGCTACACCTTC. This sequence encodes CASTTGGYGYTF.

The gene calls are TRBV5-4 and TRBJ2-1, with TRBD2 identical over 8 bases. Germline V lookup: CDR1 SGHNT, CDR2 YYREEE (reference sequence). The CDR3 extends over 14 amino acids. V lost 4 bases, J lost 12 bases, and 12 bases stayed unmatched. CDR3: CASSPGGAQRTQFF. The CDR3 nucleotides read TGTGCCAGCAGCCCCGGGGGGGCGCAGAGAACGCAGTTCTTC. Using reference TRBV5-4 and TRBJ2-1 for the parts outside the CDR3, the full variable domain is ETGVTQSPTHLIKTRGQQVTLRCSSQSGHNTVSWYQQALGQGPQFIFQYYREEENGRGNFPPRFSGLQFPNYSSELNVNALELDDSALYLCASSPGGAQRTQFFGPGTRLTVL.

The J gene is TRBJ2-1, the V gene TRBV7-3; 12 bases match TRBD2. The V gene's germline CDR1 is SGHTA and CDR2 FQGTGA. The CDR3 has 18 residues. J gave up 8 bases and V 6 bases, and 17 bases lay outside the gene matches. This chain's CDR3 is CASSSGTSGFRDWDEQFF. CDR3 sequence (DNA): TGTGCCAGCAGTTCCGGGACTAGCGGGTTCCGGGACTGGGATGAGCAGTTCTTC.

The chain combines TRBV7-8 with TRBJ2-1; D may be TRBD2 (7 bases). The germline V gene has CDR1 SGHVS and CDR2 FQNEAQ. The CDR3 runs to 16 residues. V shed 0 bases and J shed 4 bases, with 13 bases lying between them. CDR3 nucleotides: TGTGCCAGCAGCTTAGCGCTGGGGGGGGCATACAATGAGCAGTTCTTC. It yields the protein CASSLALGGAYNEQFF.

This chain links TRBV5-4 with TRBJ2-7; possible D gene TRBD2, 6 bases. CDR1 is SGHNT, CDR2 YYREEE, per germline (reference sequence). This CDR3 has 14 amino acids. Trimming stripped 3 bases from V and 3 bases from J, with 13 bases between. The CDR3 loop reads CASSWGGGIYEQYF. The CDR3 bases are TGTGCCAGCAGCTGGGGAGGAGGGATCTACGAGCAGTACTTC.

The gene calls are TRBV15 and TRBJ2-2, with 7 nucleotides matching TRBD2. CDR1 is LNHNV and CDR2 is YYDKDF in the germline V gene (reference sequence). The CDR3 sequence is 14 residues long. J was trimmed by 6 bases and V by 3 bases; bases with no gene match: 4. The CDR3 sequence is CATSRQRGAGELFF. Written as DNA, the CDR3 is TGTGCCACCAGCAGGCAGCGGGGCGCCGGGGAGCTGTTTTTT.

This chain uses TRBV15 with TRBJ2-7; 8 positions match TRBD1. The V segment lost 5 bases and the J segment 2 bases; nucleotides outside the gene matches: 8. Germline loops: CDR1 LNHNV, CDR2 YYDKDF (reference sequence). The CDR3 totals 15 residues. CDR3 protein: CATSAQGAGAYEQYF. The CDR3 coding sequence is TGTGCCACCAGCGCCCAGGGGGCAGGGGCCTACGAGCAGTACTTC.

The V gene is TRBV28, the J gene TRBJ2-2; weak D call: TRBD2 (5 bases). CDR3 size: 14 residues. V was pared by 4 bases and J by 5 bases, with 11 bases between. The germline V gene encodes CDR1 MDHEN and CDR2 SYDVKM. CDR3 DNA: TGTGCCAGCAGTTCCCCGGGAAGAACCGGGGAGCTGTTTTTT. This codes for CASSSPGRTGELFF.

The chain combines TRBV5-1 with TRBJ2-2; 9 bases are shared with TRBD2. In germline, CDR1 is SGHRS, CDR2 YFSETQ. With V trimmed by 0 bases and J by 6 bases, 6 bases remained unmatched. This CDR3 comprises 16 residues. The CDR3 region is CASSLESPSGAGELFF. The CDR3 DNA is TGCGCCAGCAGCTTGGAAAGTCCTAGCGGGGCCGGGGAGCTGTTTTTT.

J is TRBJ2-7 and V is TRBV19; TRBD2 aligns across 10 bases. The CDR3 loop spans 17 amino acids. Trimming cost V 4 bases and J 5 bases; bases outside gene matches: 14. Germline V lookup: CDR1 LNHDA, CDR2 SQIVND (reference sequence). CDR3: CASSKGTSVVGEDEQYF. CDR3 in DNA: TGTGCCAGTAGTAAAGGGACTAGCGTGGTAGGGGAGGACGAGCAGTACTTC. Combining the CDR3 with reference TRBV19 and TRBJ2-7 gives the whole variable domain DGGITQSPKYLFRKEGQNVTLSCEQNLNHDAMYWYRQDPGQGLRLIYYSQIVNDFQKGDIAEGYSVSREKKESFPLTVTSAQKNPTAFYLCASSKGTSVVGEDEQYFGPGTRLTVT.